This TCR beta chain stems from a study of blood T cell repertoires in COVID-19. Libraries were prepared by immunoSEQ multiplex PCR; TCRdb keeps only in-frame clonotypes and omits some of them. The table records about 87,000 clones, roughly 83% of them present only once. The CDR3 is 14 amino acids. V was trimmed by 4 bases and J by 3 bases, leaving 13 bases between them. Germline V gene lookup returns CDR1 MNHEY and CDR2 SMNVEV (reference sequence). The J gene is TRBJ2-7, the V gene TRBV27, with D maybe TRBD2 (5 bases). The origin of this receptor is a human donor in a cohort sampled during active COVID-19. Input material: peripheral blood. CDR3 coding DNA: TGTGCCAGCAGTTCGCGACCCGGGATCTACGAGCAGTACTTC. Amino acids: CASSSRPGIYEQYF.